This T cell receptor beta chain emerged from a study of blood T cell repertoires in COVID-19. The wider study: T cells, B-cell-depleted T cells, or PBMCs provided the cDNA or gDNA that served as material.

The V segment lost 6 bases and the J segment 6 bases; nucleotides outside the gene matches: 7. CDR1 and CDR2 from the germline V gene are MDHEN and SYDVKM. The CDR3 covers 13 residues. Grouping used clinical history reported by participants in a survey and questionnaire. Here immunoSEQ multiplex PCR was the method, and the copy in TCRdb shows in-frame clones only, minus some. The sample includes 250,000 to 300,000 clones, 70% to 90% seen only once; the top ten take over 1.5%. The clonotype comes from a woman in her 50s who had recovered from COVID-19. Sequenced material: PBMCs or T cells enriched from blood (not recorded which). This chain uses TRBV28 with TRBJ2-7; 8 bases are a match to TRBD1. The CDR3, as DNA: TGTGCCAGCAGGGATCACAGGGGGGCCGAGCAGTACTTC. This sequence encodes CASRDHRGAEQYF.